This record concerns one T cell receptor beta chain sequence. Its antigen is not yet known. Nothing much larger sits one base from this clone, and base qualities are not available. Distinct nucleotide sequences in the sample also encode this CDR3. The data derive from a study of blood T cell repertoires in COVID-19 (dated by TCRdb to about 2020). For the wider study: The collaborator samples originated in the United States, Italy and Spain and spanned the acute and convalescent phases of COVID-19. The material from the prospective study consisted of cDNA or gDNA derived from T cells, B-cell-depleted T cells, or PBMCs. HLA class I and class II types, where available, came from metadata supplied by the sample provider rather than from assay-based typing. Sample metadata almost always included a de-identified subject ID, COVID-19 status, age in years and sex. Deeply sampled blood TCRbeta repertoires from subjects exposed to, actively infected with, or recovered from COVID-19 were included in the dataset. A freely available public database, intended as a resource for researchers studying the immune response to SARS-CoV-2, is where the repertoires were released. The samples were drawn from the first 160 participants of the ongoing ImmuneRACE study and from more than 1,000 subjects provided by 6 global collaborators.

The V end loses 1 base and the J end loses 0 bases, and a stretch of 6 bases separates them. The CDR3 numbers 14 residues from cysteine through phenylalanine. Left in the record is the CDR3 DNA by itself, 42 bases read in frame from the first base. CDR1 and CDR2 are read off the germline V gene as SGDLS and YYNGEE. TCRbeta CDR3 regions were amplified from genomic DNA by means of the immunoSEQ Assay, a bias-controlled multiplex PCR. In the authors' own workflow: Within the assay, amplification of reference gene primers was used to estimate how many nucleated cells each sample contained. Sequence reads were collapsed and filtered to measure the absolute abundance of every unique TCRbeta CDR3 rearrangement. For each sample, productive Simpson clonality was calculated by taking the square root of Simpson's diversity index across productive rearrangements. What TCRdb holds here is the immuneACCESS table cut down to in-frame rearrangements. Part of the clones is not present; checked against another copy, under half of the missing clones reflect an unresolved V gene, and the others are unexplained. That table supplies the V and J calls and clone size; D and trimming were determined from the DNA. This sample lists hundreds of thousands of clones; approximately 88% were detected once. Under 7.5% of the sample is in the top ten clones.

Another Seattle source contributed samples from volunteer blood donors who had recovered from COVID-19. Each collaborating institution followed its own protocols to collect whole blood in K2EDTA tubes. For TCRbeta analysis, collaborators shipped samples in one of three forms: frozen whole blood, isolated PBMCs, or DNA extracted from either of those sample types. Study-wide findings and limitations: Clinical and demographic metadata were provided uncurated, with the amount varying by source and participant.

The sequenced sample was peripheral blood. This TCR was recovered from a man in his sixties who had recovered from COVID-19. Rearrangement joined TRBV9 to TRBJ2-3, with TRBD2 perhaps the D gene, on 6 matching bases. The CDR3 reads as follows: CASSVSGSTDTQYF. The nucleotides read TGTGCCAGCAGCGTAAGCGGGAGCACAGATACGCAGTATTTT.